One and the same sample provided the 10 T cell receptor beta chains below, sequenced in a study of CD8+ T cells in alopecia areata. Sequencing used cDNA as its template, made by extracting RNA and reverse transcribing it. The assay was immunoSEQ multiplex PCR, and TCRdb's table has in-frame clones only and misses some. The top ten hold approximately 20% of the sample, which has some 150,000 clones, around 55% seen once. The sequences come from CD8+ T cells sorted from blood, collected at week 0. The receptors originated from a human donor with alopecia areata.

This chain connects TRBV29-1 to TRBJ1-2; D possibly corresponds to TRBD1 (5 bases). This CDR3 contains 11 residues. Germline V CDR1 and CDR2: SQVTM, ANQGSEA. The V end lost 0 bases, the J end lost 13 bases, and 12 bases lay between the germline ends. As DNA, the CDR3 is TGCAGCGTTGAAGATCGGGGGAAGTCCACCTTC. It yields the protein CSVEDRGKSTF. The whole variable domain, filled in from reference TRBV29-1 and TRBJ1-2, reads SAVISQKPSRDICQRGTSLTIQCQVDSQVTMMFWYRQQPGQSLTLIATANQGSEATYESGFVIDKFPISRPNLTFSTLTVSNMSPEDSSIYLCSVEDRGKSTFGSGTRLTVV.

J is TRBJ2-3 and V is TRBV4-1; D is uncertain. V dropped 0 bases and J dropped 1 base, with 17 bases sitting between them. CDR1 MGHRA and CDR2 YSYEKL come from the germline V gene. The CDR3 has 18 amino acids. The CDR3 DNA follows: TGCGCCAGCAGCCAAGATTACTCCGGCAGAAAAGGCACAGATACGCAGTATTTT. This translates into CASSQDYSGRKGTDTQYF.

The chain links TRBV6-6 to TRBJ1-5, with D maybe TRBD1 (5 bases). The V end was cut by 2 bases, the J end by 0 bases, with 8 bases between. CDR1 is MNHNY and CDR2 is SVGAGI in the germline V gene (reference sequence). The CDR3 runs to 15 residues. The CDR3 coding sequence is TGTGCCAGCAGTTACGGGGCGGCTAGCAATCAGCCCCAGCATTTT. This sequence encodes CASSYGAASNQPQHF.

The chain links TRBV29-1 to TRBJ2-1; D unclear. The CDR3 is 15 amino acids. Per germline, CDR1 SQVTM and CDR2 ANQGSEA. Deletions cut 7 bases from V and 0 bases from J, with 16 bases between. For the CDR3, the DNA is TGCAGCGCCGTGAGTATCACGAGCTCCTACAATGAGCAGTTCTTC. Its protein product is CSAVSITSSYNEQFF.

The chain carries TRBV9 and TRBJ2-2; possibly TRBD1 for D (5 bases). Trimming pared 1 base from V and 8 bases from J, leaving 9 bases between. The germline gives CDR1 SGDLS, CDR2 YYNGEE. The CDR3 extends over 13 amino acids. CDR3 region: CASSVQGFGELFF. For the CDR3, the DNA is TGTGCCAGCAGCGTACAGGGCTTTGGGGAGCTGTTTTTT.

The CDR3: CASSPPGGTLGYGYTF. The CDR3 bases are TGTGCCAGCAGCCCTCCAGGGGGTACGTTAGGCTATGGCTACACCTTC. The chain uses TRBV27 and TRBJ1-2, with TRBD1 identical over 7 bases. This CDR3 has 16 amino acids. Germline values: CDR1 MNHEY, CDR2 SMNVEV (reference sequence). V shed 6 bases, J shed 4 bases, and the junction held 14 bases outside the gene matches.

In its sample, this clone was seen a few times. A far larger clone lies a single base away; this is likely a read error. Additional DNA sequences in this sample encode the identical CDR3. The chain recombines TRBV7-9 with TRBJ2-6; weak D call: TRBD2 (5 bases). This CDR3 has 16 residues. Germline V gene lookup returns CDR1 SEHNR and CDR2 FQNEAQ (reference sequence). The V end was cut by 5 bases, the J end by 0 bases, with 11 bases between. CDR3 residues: CASSQDGSSGANVLTF. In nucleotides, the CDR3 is TGTGCCAGCAGCCAAGATGGGAGCTCTGGGGCCAACGTCCTGACTTTC.

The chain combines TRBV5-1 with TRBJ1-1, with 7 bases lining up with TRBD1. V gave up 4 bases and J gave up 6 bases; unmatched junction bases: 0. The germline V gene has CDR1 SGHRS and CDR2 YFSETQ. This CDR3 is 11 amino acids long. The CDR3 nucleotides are TGCGCCAGCAGCACAGGGGCTGAAGCTTTCTTT. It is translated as CASSTGAEAFF.

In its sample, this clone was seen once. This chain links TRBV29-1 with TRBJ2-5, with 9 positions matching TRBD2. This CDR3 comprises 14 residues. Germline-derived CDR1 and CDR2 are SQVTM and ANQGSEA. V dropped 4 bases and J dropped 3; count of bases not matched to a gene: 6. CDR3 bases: TGCAGCGTTGTATATTTAGCGGGGGAAGAGACCCAGTACTTC. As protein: CSVVYLAGEETQYF.

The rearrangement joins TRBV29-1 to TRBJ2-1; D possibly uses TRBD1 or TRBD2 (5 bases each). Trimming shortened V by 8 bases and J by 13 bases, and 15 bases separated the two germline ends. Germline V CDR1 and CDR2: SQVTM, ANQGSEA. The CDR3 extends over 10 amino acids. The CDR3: CSMGGTEQFF. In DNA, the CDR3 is TGCAGCATGGGTGGGACGGAACAGTTCTTC.